This is a list of T cell receptor beta chains from one sample in a study of blood T cell repertoires in COVID-19. Data came from immunoSEQ multiplex PCR; TCRdb stores just in-frame clones and leaves some out. This table holds tens of thousands of clones, 86% found once. Material for sequencing was peripheral blood. All receptors come from a woman over 75 with COVID-19, enrolled during active disease. Both conserved end residues are part of each CDR3. A D gene is named only where the DNA matches it firmly. A row's size may be missing; if present it is once, few, many or a size class.

NA	NA	TRBV6-5	TRBJ1-2	12	CASTSRGWGYTF
NA	NA	TRBV18	TRBJ2-2	13	CATDGGLTGELFF
TRBD2	NA	TRBV19	TRBJ2-1	15	CASSSTSGRPNEQFF
TRBD1	NA	TRBV11-2	TRBJ1-5	14	CASSFDRGNQPQHF
TRBD1	NA	TRBV11-3	TRBJ2-7	16	CASSLDSRQGVYEQYF
NA	NA	TRBV3-1/TRBV3-2	TRBJ2-3	13	CASSQSLTTKQYF
TRBD2	NA	TRBV20-1	TRBJ2-7	14	CSASLAGGAYEQYF
TRBD2	NA	TRBV5-1	TRBJ2-1	14	CASKLAGGPYEQFF
NA	NA	TRBV19	TRBJ1-5	13	CASSIARGQPQHF
TRBD1	NA	TRBV7-9	TRBJ2-5	14	CASSPYRGGETQYF
NA	NA	TRBV5-1	TRBJ1-3	13	CAVRAPPGNTIYF
NA	few	TRBV5-1	TRBJ2-7	14	CASSSGGGEDEQYF
TRBD2	NA	TRBV11-2	TRBJ2-2	17	CASSSLAGGPGTGELFF
NA	NA	TRBV15	TRBJ2-7	15	CATSRDSIGGTEQYF
TRBD1	NA	TRBV6-4	TRBJ1-1	14	CASRTGSRNTEAFF
TRBD1	NA	TRBV24-1	TRBJ2-2	15	CATGLGTGYTGELFF
TRBD1	NA	TRBV5-1	TRBJ1-6	14	CASSLGDRTSPLHF
NA	NA	TRBV7-7	TRBJ2-2	18	CASSLELRGYANTGELFF
NA	NA	TRBV6-2/TRBV6-3	TRBJ2-1	13	CASSYLRGNEQFF
TRBD1	once	TRBV3-1/TRBV3-2	TRBJ1-5	19	CASSQGRDRGPYSNQPQHF
NA	once	TRBV3-1/TRBV3-2	TRBJ1-3	17	CASSQDLLSTSGNTIYF
NA	once	TRBV6-5	TRBJ1-3	15	CASSYSTASGNTIYF
NA	NA	TRBV6-5	TRBJ2-7	15	CASSYSRQGGYEQYF